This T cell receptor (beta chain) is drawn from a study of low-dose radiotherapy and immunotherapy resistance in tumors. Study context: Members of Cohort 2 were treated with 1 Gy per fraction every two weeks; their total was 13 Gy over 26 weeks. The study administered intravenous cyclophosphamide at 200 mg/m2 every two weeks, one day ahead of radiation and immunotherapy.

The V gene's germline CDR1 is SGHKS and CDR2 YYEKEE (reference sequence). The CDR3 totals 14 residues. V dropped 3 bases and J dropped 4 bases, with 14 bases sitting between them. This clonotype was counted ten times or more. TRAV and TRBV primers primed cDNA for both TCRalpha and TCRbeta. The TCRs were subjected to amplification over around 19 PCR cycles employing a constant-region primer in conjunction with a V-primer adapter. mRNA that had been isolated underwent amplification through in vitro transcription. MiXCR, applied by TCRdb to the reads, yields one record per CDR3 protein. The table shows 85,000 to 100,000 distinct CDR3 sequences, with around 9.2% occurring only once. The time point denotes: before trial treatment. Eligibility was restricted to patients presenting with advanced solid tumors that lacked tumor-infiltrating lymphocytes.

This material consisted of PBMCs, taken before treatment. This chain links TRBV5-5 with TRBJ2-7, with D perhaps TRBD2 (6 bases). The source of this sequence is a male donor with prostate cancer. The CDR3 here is CASSSPGLQYEQYF. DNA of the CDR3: TGTGCCAGCAGCTCTCCGGGACTCCAATACGAGCAGTACTTC.